One sample yielded the 21 T cell receptor beta chains listed below, sequenced in a study of blood T cell repertoires in COVID-19 (TCRdb year 2020). The library was produced with the immunoSEQ multiplex PCR assay. As stored in TCRdb, this immuneACCESS dataset retains in-frame rearrangements with V and J assigned. A fraction of the clones does not appear; measured against another copy, unresolved V genes explain less than half of the discrepancy, and the remainder lacks a known reason. A total of approximately 97,000 clones appear in this sample, about 85% of them only once. The ten largest account for 4.4% of the sample. The sequenced material came from peripheral blood. The receptors shown here come from a man aged 55 to 69 with acute or convalescent COVID-19.

The genes are TRBV5-1 and TRBJ1-6, with TRBD1 matching 8 bases. V shed 0 bases and J 6 bases; nucleotides not matched to a gene: 5. Looked up from germline, CDR1 is SGHRS and CDR2 is YFSETQ. The CDR3 is 16 residues long. The chain's CDR3 is CASSLGRDRINSPLHF. CDR3 nucleotide sequence: TGCGCCAGCAGCTTGGGGAGGGACAGGATTAATTCACCCCTCCACTTT.

V usage is TRBV7-2 and J usage is TRBJ2-1, with 12 bases matching TRBD2. V shed 6 bases, J shed 9 bases, and the junction held 12 bases outside the gene matches. From germline, CDR1 is SGHTA and CDR2 FQGNSA. This CDR3 has 16 amino acids. The CDR3 nucleotides are TGTGCCAGCAGATATACCGGGACTAGCGGGCAGGGTGAGCAGTTCTTC. Translation: CASRYTGTSGQGEQFF.

This chain connects TRBV2 to TRBJ1-4; D possibly corresponds to TRBD1 (5 bases). The germline CDR1 and CDR2 sequences are SNHLY and FYNNEI. This CDR3 contains 16 residues. Trimming shortened V by 6 bases and J by 3 bases, and 17 bases separated the two germline ends. DNA of the CDR3: TGTGCCAGCAGCGCTTTACCGGGACTCGCTAATGAAAAACTGTTTTTT. This encodes CASSALPGLANEKLFF.

The V and J genes are TRBV7-2 and TRBJ2-5; TRBD2 matches at 10 bases. CDR1 is SGHTA, CDR2 FQGNSA, per germline. Trimming at V came to 3 bases and at J to 1 base, leaving 8 bases not matched to a gene. The CDR3 spans 17 residues. The CDR3 region has the DNA TGTGCCAGCAGCTTGGGGGCTAGCGGGAGTGGCCAAGAGACCCAGTACTTC. It translates to CASSLGASGSGQETQYF. Complete variable domain (other parts from reference TRBV7-2 and TRBJ2-5): GAGVSQSPSNKVTEKGKDVELRCDPISGHTALYWYRQSLGQGLEFLIYFQGNSAPDKSGLPSDRFSAERTGGSVSTLTIQRTQQEDSAVYLCASSLGASGSGQETQYFGPGTRLLVL.

The chain joins TRBV5-6 to TRBJ1-3; D gene uncertain. The CDR3 has 17 residues. Per the germline V gene, CDR1 is SGHDT and CDR2 is YYEEEE. V dropped 2 bases and J dropped 0 bases, with 15 bases sitting between them. CDR3 nucleotide sequence: TGTGCCAGCAGCTTTGTCCGGTCCGTGGTCTCTGGAAACACCATATATTTT. Protein sequence: CASSFVRSVVSGNTIYF.

The chain employs TRBV11-3 and TRBJ2-1; 8 bases fit TRBD2. CDR3 length: 15 residues. Germline loops: CDR1 SGHNT, CDR2 YENEEA. V was pared by 1 base and J by 3 bases, with 2 bases of the junction left unmatched. The CDR3 loop reads CASSLASGFYNEQFF. As DNA, the CDR3 is TGTGCCAGCAGCTTAGCTAGCGGGTTCTACAATGAGCAGTTCTTC.

The chain uses TRBV10-2 and TRBJ2-3; a possible D gene is TRBD2 (5 bases). The V and J ends lost 6 bases and 1 base respectively, with 8 bases between them. In germline, CDR1 is WSHSY, CDR2 SAAADI. The CDR3 is made up of 13 amino acids. The CDR3 nucleotides are TGCGCCAGCAGGGTGGGAGGCACAGATACGCAGTATTTT. This sequence encodes CASRVGGTDTQYF.

This rearrangement joins TRBV7-2 to TRBJ2-3; the match to TRBD2 covers 8 bases. The CDR3 covers 15 residues. Per germline, CDR1 SGHTA and CDR2 FQGNSA. The trim removed 3 bases at V and 2 bases at J, leaving 4 bases unmatched. In DNA, the CDR3 is TGTGCCAGCAGCTTGTCTAGCGGGTACACAGATACGCAGTATTTT. The encoded protein is CASSLSSGYTDTQYF. Supplemented by reference TRBV7-2 and TRBJ2-3, the full variable domain reads GAGVSQSPSNKVTEKGKDVELRCDPISGHTALYWYRQSLGQGLEFLIYFQGNSAPDKSGLPSDRFSAERTGGSVSTLTIQRTQQEDSAVYLCASSLSSGYTDTQYFGPGTRLTVL.

The chain is built from TRBV5-3 and TRBJ2-6; D is possibly TRBD2 (5 bases). TRBV5-3 is reported as an ORF; its role is uncertain. The CDR3 covers 17 residues. V dropped 2 bases and J dropped 1 base, with 13 bases sitting between them. Here the CDR3 reads CARSFERDRSGANVLTF. CDR3 sequence (DNA): TGTGCCAGAAGCTTTGAGAGGGATCGGTCTGGGGCCAACGTCCTGACTTTC.

This clone was counted between two and nine times. This chain joins TRBV12-3 or TRBV12-4 and TRBJ1-2; 8 positions match TRBD1. With V trimmed by 3 bases and J by 8 bases, 5 bases remained unmatched. This CDR3 contains 13 residues. In DNA form, the CDR3 reads TGTGCCAGCAGTTTGTTCGGACAGGGCGGCTACACCTTC. Residues: CASSLFGQGGYTF.

The V call is TRBV12-3 or TRBV12-4, the J call TRBJ2-7; a possible D gene is TRBD1 (5 bases). The germline V and J ends were trimmed by 3 bases and 4 bases, with 7 bases remaining between them. The CDR3 has 12 residues. The CDR3 DNA follows: TGTGCCAGCAGTTTGACAGTATACGAGCAGTACTTC. This encodes CASSLTVYEQYF.

J is TRBJ1-4 and V is TRBV5-1; D is unresolved. Germline CDR1 and CDR2: SGHRS and YFSETQ. This CDR3 is 12 amino acids long. V was shortened by 3 bases and J by 5 bases, with 5 bases between the two germline ends. The CDR3 sequence is CASSSQNEKLFF. CDR3 sequence (DNA): TGCGCCAGCAGCTCCCAAAATGAAAAACTGTTTTTT.

This clone was detected a few times. The genes are TRBV10-1 and TRBJ1-4, with D perhaps matching TRBD1 (5 bases). The CDR3 has 14 residues. The V gene's germline CDR1 is WNHNN and CDR2 SYGVQD (reference sequence). Deletions cut 3 bases from V and 8 bases from J, with 13 bases between. CDR3 region: CASSEDDSGEKLFF. The DNA of the CDR3 is TGCGCCAGCAGTGAAGACGACAGTGGAGAAAAACTGTTTTTT.

The rearrangement uses TRBV11-3 and TRBJ2-7; 9 bases align to TRBD1. The CDR3 runs 16 residues. CDR1 is SGHNT and CDR2 is YENEEA in the germline V gene. With 5 bases clipped from V and 3 bases from J, the junction kept 11 bases outside the gene matches. The CDR3 is CASSPTYRTGDYEQYF. CDR3 coding DNA: TGTGCCAGCAGCCCAACTTACCGGACAGGGGACTACGAGCAGTACTTC.

The chain uses TRBV5-4 and TRBJ1-1, with TRBD1 matching 7 bases. The J segment lost 1 base and the V segment lost 2 bases, leaving 2 bases of the junction unmatched. The CDR3 runs 14 residues. In germline, CDR1 is SGHNT, CDR2 YYREEE (reference sequence). The CDR3 spells CASSFGQANTEAFF. The CDR3 bases are TGTGCCAGCAGCTTCGGACAGGCGAACACTGAAGCTTTCTTT.

The chain uses TRBV6-2 or TRBV6-3 and TRBJ2-3; 10 nucleotides match TRBD2. The CDR3 sequence is 16 residues long. The germline gives CDR1 MNHEY, CDR2 SVGEGT. J was trimmed by 1 base and V by 5 bases; bases with no gene match: 6. The CDR3 here is CASSKRTSGGTDTQYF. The CDR3 region has the DNA TGTGCCAGCAGTAAACGGACTAGCGGAGGCACAGATACGCAGTATTTT.

The chain employs TRBV7-2 and TRBJ2-7; D perhaps matches TRBD1 (5 bases). The CDR3 runs 15 residues. V was shortened by 1 base and J by 2 bases, with 12 bases between the two germline ends. Germline CDR1 reads SGHTA; CDR2 reads FQGNSA. This CDR3 is CASSLGGALTYEQYF. CDR3 nucleotide sequence: TGTGCCAGCAGCTTAGGTGGGGCGCTGACCTACGAGCAGTACTTC.

This chain uses TRBV10-3 with TRBJ1-3; a weak D match, TRBD1 (6 bases). CDR3 size: 14 residues. Germline assignment: CDR1 ENHRY and CDR2 SYGVKD. The V gene lost 8 bases and the J gene lost 1 base, with 12 bases spanning the gap. The CDR3 is CAIGGGSSGNTIYF. The DNA for the CDR3 is TGTGCCATCGGGGGCGGGTCGTCTGGAAACACCATATATTTT.

The chain couples TRBV15 to TRBJ1-6; 7 bases map to TRBD1. The CDR3 is made up of 15 amino acids. Germline CDR1 LNHNV, CDR2 YYDKDF (reference sequence). The J segment lost 6 bases and the V segment lost 3 bases, leaving 5 bases of the junction unmatched. The CDR3 is CATSSRTGRNSPLHF. The DNA for the CDR3 is TGTGCCACCAGCAGTCGGACAGGCCGTAATTCACCCCTCCACTTT.

On this clone itself: The sample holds other DNA sequences that translate to the same CDR3. This sequence joins TRBV12-3 or TRBV12-4 and TRBJ1-6, with TRBD1 as a possible D gene (5 bases). With 3 bases removed from V and 8 bases from J, the gap between germline ends came to 8 bases. The CDR3 runs 13 residues. The DNA for the CDR3 is TGTGCCAGCAGTTTTTGGGGGGATTCACCCCTCCACTTT. Encoded protein: CASSFWGDSPLHF.

The J gene is TRBJ1-5, the V gene TRBV9; no reliable D call. CDR1 SGDLS and CDR2 YYNGEE come from the germline V gene. V lost 0 bases, J lost 9 bases, and 13 bases lay in between. This CDR3 is 14 amino acids long. CDR3 bases: TGTGCCAGCAGCGTAGAGGAGGGCTCGGGGCCCCAGCATTTT. Translation gives CASSVEEGSGPQHF.